The next 15 T cell receptor beta chains were all read from a single sample in a study of blood T cell repertoires in COVID-19. Measured with immunoSEQ multiplex PCR; TCRdb has only the in-frame clones, and not every one. The sample holds roughly 230,000 clones, over 70% seen once. The sample consisted of peripheral blood. The source of these receptors is a woman older than 75 with acute or convalescent COVID-19.

V is TRBV5-1 and J is TRBJ2-1; 14 bases fit TRBD2. Germline CDR1 and CDR2: SGHRS and YFSETQ. Losses at the gene ends were 4 bases for V and 7 bases for J; bases not matched to a gene: 10. The CDR3 covers 17 residues. The CDR3 nucleotides read TGCGCCAGCAGCCACCAGGGGACTAGCGGGGGAGGGAATGAGCAGTTCTTC. Translated, it gives CASSHQGTSGGGNEQFF.

The V gene is TRBV2, the J gene TRBJ1-1, with D perhaps TRBD1 (6 bases). V lost 5 bases, J lost 9 bases, and 10 bases lay in between. Germline values: CDR1 SNHLY, CDR2 FYNNEI. The CDR3 loop spans 11 amino acids. CDR3 bases: TGTGCCAGCAGTACAGGGCTCAAAGCTTTCTTT. Translated: CASSTGLKAFF.

Concerning this clone itself: The same CDR3 also results from other DNA sequences found in this sample. The CDR3 spells CASSLQGYTEAFF. CDR3 nucleotide sequence: TGCGCCAGCAGCTTACAGGGGTACACTGAAGCTTTCTTT. The V gene is TRBV5-1, the J gene TRBJ1-1, with TRBD1 matching 7 bases. The CDR3 sequence is 13 residues long. V dropped 2 bases and J dropped 3; count of bases not matched to a gene: 1. The germline CDR1 and CDR2 sequences are SGHRS and YFSETQ.

The V gene is TRBV6-5, the J gene TRBJ1-6; tentatively, D is TRBD1 (6 bases). V lost 7 bases and J 4 bases, leaving 11 bases between the germline ends. The germline V gene has CDR1 MNHEY and CDR2 SVGAGI. The CDR3 contains 14 residues. CDR3 protein: CASTLQGYNSPLHF. In nucleotides, the CDR3 is TGTGCCAGCACCTTACAGGGTTATAATTCACCCCTCCACTTT.

V is TRBV27 and J is TRBJ1-1; TRBD1 aligns across 8 bases. The CDR3 is made up of 15 amino acids. Germline assignment: CDR1 MNHEY and CDR2 SMNVEV (reference sequence). V shed 0 bases, J shed 1 base, and the junction held 1 base outside the gene matches. This CDR3 is CASSLSQGANTEAFF. As DNA, the CDR3 is TGTGCCAGCAGTTTATCTCAGGGGGCGAACACTGAAGCTTTCTTT.

The chain links TRBV18 to TRBJ1-4, with D unclear. The V end lost 2 bases, the J end lost 1 base, and 8 bases lay between the germline ends. This CDR3 region has 15 residues. Germline CDR1 KGHSH, CDR2 LQKENI. The CDR3 loop reads CASSPGGGTNEKLFF. The CDR3 DNA sequence: TGTGCCAGCTCACCAGGAGGTGGAACTAATGAAAAACTGTTTTTT. Together with reference TRBV18 and TRBJ1-4, the CDR3 gives the full variable domain: NAGVMQNPRHLVRRRGQEARLRCSPMKGHSHVYWYRQLPEEGLKFMVYLQKENIIDESGMPKERFSAEFPKEGPSILRIQQVVRGDSAAYFCASSPGGGTNEKLFFGSGTQLSVL.

The chain couples TRBV7-2 to TRBJ2-7; 9 nucleotides agree with TRBD2. Germline CDR1 reads SGHTA; CDR2 reads FQGNSA. The CDR3 length is 14 residues. The V gene end was trimmed by 4 bases and the J gene end by 3 bases; junction bases not matched to a gene: 4. CDR3 sequence (DNA): TGTGCCAGCAGCTGGAGCGGGGGGAGCTACGAGCAGTACTTC. Residues: CASSWSGGSYEQYF.

The chain employs TRBV6-1 and TRBJ1-2, with D hard to call. The germline V gene encodes CDR1 MNHNS and CDR2 SASEGT. With 8 bases removed from V and 2 bases from J, the gap between germline ends came to 9 bases. The CDR3 spans 12 residues. This chain's CDR3 is CASGEGNYGYTF. CDR3 DNA: TGTGCCAGCGGAGAGGGCAACTATGGCTACACCTTC.

The chain combines TRBV11-2 with TRBJ2-7; TRBD2 aligns across 11 bases. V was pared by 5 bases and J by 0 bases, with 9 bases of the junction left unmatched. Germline lookup yields CDR1 SGHAT and CDR2 FQNNGV. The CDR3 runs to 17 residues. The CDR3: CASSPGGGTSGSYEQYF. CDR3 DNA sequence: TGTGCCAGCAGCCCCGGGGGGGGGACTAGCGGCTCCTACGAGCAGTACTTC.

A word on this clone: The identical CDR3 is also encoded by other nucleotide sequences in the sample. The chain combines TRBV5-1 with TRBJ1-1, with 9 nucleotides matching TRBD1. This CDR3 is built from 14 residues. Trimming removed 1 base from V and 5 bases from J; junction bases left unmatched: 3. Germline values: CDR1 SGHRS, CDR2 YFSETQ. The CDR3 DNA sequence: TGCGCCAGCAGCTTGACAGGGGGCAATACTGAAGCTTTCTTT. Amino acid sequence: CASSLTGGNTEAFF.

The V call is TRBV4-2, the J call TRBJ2-6; no definite D call. Germline loops: CDR1 LGHNA, CDR2 YNFKEQ. The V end lost 2 bases, the J end lost 1 base, and 6 bases lay between the germline ends. CDR3 length: 15 residues. CDR3 in amino acids: CASSQRVSGANVLTF. For the CDR3, the DNA is TGTGCCAGCAGCCAACGGGTATCTGGGGCCAACGTCCTGACTTTC.

The chain uses TRBV19 and TRBJ1-1; 7 bases align to TRBD1. V lost 3 bases to trimming and J lost 4 bases; unmatched junction nucleotides: 8. Looked up from germline, CDR1 is LNHDA and CDR2 is SQIVND (reference sequence). The CDR3 has 15 residues. The chain's CDR3 is CASSISTGTVTEAFF. DNA of the CDR3: TGTGCCAGTAGTATTTCTACCGGGACAGTCACTGAAGCTTTCTTT.

This clone was detected once. This sequence joins TRBV20-1 and TRBJ1-1; D is possibly TRBD1 (6 bases). The V and J ends lost 3 bases and 5 bases respectively, with 13 bases between them. The CDR3 loop spans 13 amino acids. Germline V gene data show CDR1 as DFQATT and CDR2 as SNEGSKA (reference sequence). The CDR3, as DNA: TGCAGTGCTAGTAATTCAGGGGTTACTGAAGCTTTCTTT. It codes for CSASNSGVTEAFF.

For the CDR3, the DNA is TGTGCCAGCAGCCCACTGTTGGACAATATTGGCTATGGCTACACCTTC. This sequence encodes CASSPLLDNIGYGYTF. The gene calls are TRBV3-1 (or the pseudogene TRBV3-2) and TRBJ1-2; maybe TRBD1 (5 bases). CDR3 size: 16 residues. Trimming took off 4 bases at V and 4 bases at J, with 19 bases between the two ends. From germline, CDR1 is LGHDT and CDR2 YNNKEL (reference sequence).

The chain recombines TRBV3-1 (or the pseudogene TRBV3-2) with TRBJ2-7; 7 bases match TRBD2. CDR3 length: 14 amino acids. V shed 4 bases, J shed 6 bases, and the junction held 9 bases outside the gene matches. Germline values: CDR1 LGHDT, CDR2 YNNKEL (reference sequence). The CDR3 reads CASSPGLGTSEQYF. CDR3 bases: TGTGCCAGCAGCCCCGGACTAGGGACCTCCGAGCAGTACTTC.